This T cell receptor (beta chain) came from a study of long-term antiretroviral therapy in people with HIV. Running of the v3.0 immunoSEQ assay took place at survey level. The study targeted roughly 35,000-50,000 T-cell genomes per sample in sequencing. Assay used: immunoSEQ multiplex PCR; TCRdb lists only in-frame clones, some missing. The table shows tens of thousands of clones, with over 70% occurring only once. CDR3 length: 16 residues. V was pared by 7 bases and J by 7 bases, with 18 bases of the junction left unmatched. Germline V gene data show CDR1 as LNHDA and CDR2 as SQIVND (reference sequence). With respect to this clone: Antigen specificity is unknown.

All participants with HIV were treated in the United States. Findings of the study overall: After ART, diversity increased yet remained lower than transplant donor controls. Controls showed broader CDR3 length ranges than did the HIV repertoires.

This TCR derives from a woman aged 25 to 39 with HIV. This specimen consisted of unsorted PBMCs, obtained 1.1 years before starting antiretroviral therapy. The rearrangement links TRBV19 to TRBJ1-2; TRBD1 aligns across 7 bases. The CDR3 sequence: CASIPSNRGLAGGYTF. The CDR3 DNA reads TGTGCCAGTATACCATCTAACAGGGGCTTAGCGGGTGGCTACACCTTC.